The 24 T cell receptor beta chains given below trace back to one sample, sequenced in a study of vaccination and CD4 T cells after COVID-19. The Oncomine TCR Beta short-read assay sequenced DNA from cultured CD4+ T cells. Via MiXCR, TCRdb re-called the PCR reads, giving one row per CDR3 protein. The profile shows roughly 21,000 distinct CDR3 sequences, approximately 59% of them singletons. The antigens for these receptors are not known. Documented treatment: roughly ten-day PBMC culture with coronavirus spike peptide pools or control peptides (ViraFEST assay). The sample was CD4+ T cells from blood, cultured in vitro, taken before SARS-CoV-2 vaccination. These receptors all stem from a human donor who received a COVID-19 vaccine.

The chain links TRBV6-1 to TRBJ1-5; D is perhaps TRBD1 (5 bases). V was pared by 3 bases and J by 7 bases, with 10 bases between. The CDR3 sequence is 13 residues long. CDR1 MNHNS and CDR2 SASEGT come from the germline V gene. The CDR3 is CASSDTGQQPQHF. The CDR3 bases are TGTGCCAGCAGTGATACCGGACAACAGCCCCAGCATTTT.

This chain links TRBV2 with TRBJ2-3; TRBD2 agrees at 14 bases. The CDR3 runs 15 residues. Germline trimming cut 6 bases from V and 8 bases from J; bases unmatched to any gene: 7. The germline gives CDR1 SNHLY, CDR2 FYNNEI. CDR3 sequence reads: CASRRLAGGPGTQYF. CDR3 nucleotide sequence: TGTGCCAGCAGAAGACTAGCGGGGGGGCCTGGTACGCAGTATTTT.

This chain connects TRBV20-1 to TRBJ2-5, with 14 bases identical to TRBD2. With 2 bases clipped from V and 5 bases from J, the junction kept 1 base outside the gene matches. The CDR3 runs to 14 residues. Germline CDR1 is DFQATT and CDR2 is SNEGSKA (reference sequence). CDR3 coding DNA: TGCAGTGCTAGAAGGACTAGCGGGGGGGAGACCCAGTACTTC. Its translation is CSARRTSGGETQYF.

The rearrangement uses TRBV27 and TRBJ1-6; TRBD1 might be the D (6 bases). The germline V gene has CDR1 MNHEY and CDR2 SMNVEV (reference sequence). CDR3 length equals 15 residues. V was cut by 5 bases and J by 5 bases, with 13 bases left in between. The CDR3 is CASSGGGWNNSPLHF. CDR3 in DNA: TGTGCCAGCAGTGGGGGGGGCTGGAATAATTCACCCCTCCACTTT.

The V and J genes are TRBV20-1 and TRBJ2-5; D remains unclear. In germline, CDR1 is DFQATT, CDR2 SNEGSKA (reference sequence). Deletions cut 6 bases from V and 2 bases from J, with 13 bases between. The CDR3 has 13 amino acids. In nucleotides, the CDR3 is TGCAGTGCCCCCACTACTCCTCAAGAGACCCAGTACTTC. Translated, it gives CSAPTTPQETQYF.

The gene calls are TRBV20-1 and TRBJ1-5, with TRBD1 identical over 7 bases. V shed 6 bases and J 6 bases; nucleotides not matched to a gene: 8. CDR3 length: 13 amino acids. From germline, CDR1 is DFQATT and CDR2 SNEGSKA (reference sequence). The CDR3 coding sequence is TGCAGTGCCTCTACAGGGGAGGGTCAGCCCCAGCATTTT. Translation gives CSASTGEGQPQHF.

The sample holds a few counts of this clonotype. The V gene is TRBV14, the J gene TRBJ1-2; D is perhaps TRBD1 (5 bases). Deletions cut 0 bases from V and 4 bases from J, with 15 bases between. Germline loops: CDR1 SGHDN, CDR2 FVKESK. The CDR3 spans 16 residues. The CDR3 protein is CASSQDRAGRTYGYTF. DNA of the CDR3: TGTGCCAGCAGCCAAGATCGGGCAGGGAGAACCTATGGCTACACCTTC. The whole variable domain, filled in from reference TRBV14 and TRBJ1-2, reads EAGVTQFPSHSVIEKGQTVTLRCDPISGHDNLYWYRRVMGKEIKFLLHFVKESKQDESGMPNNRFLAERTGGTYSTLKVQPAELEDSGVYFCASSQDRAGRTYGYTFGSGTRLTVV.

The chain carries TRBV6-1 and TRBJ1-2; D gene uncertain. V lost 0 bases and J 3 bases, leaving 8 bases between the germline ends. The length of the CDR3 is 14 residues. Germline CDR1 is MNHNS and CDR2 is SASEGT. DNA of the CDR3: TGTGCCAGCAGTGAAGCAGGGCCCCACTATGGCTACACCTTC. Protein sequence: CASSEAGPHYGYTF.

This clonotype has just a few counts. This chain connects TRBV6-5 to TRBJ1-2; D is undetermined. The CDR3 contains 14 residues. CDR1 is MNHEY, CDR2 SVGAGI, per germline. V shed 0 bases and J shed 8 bases, with 13 bases lying between them. The CDR3 reads CASSYSAPARGYTF. The CDR3 DNA is TGTGCCAGCAGTTACTCTGCTCCTGCCCGCGGCTACACCTTC.

The chain recombines TRBV30 with TRBJ1-2, with D perhaps TRBD1 (5 bases). Looked up from germline, CDR1 is GTSNPN and CDR2 is SVGIG (reference sequence). V lost 0 bases to trimming and J lost 3 bases, with 11 bases between them. CDR3 size: 14 residues. The CDR3 here is CAWSVSGTHYGYTF. In DNA form, the CDR3 reads TGTGCCTGGAGTGTATCTGGGACGCACTATGGCTACACCTTC.

The chain recombines TRBV7-2 with TRBJ1-2, with a possible D match to TRBD1 (5 bases). The CDR3 has 14 amino acids. Germline lookup yields CDR1 SGHTA and CDR2 FQGNSA. Trimming left V 5 bases short and J 4 bases short, with 14 bases between. The CDR3 sequence is CASSAQTGVYGYTF. For the CDR3, the DNA is TGTGCCAGCAGCGCACAAACAGGAGTCTATGGCTACACCTTC.

This clonotype was seen a handful of times. The chain joins TRBV6-4 to TRBJ1-2; 11 nucleotides align to TRBD1. The V gene's germline CDR1 is MRHNA and CDR2 SNTAGT. V lost 2 bases and J lost 7; bases outside the gene matches: 6. The CDR3 is 15 amino acids. The CDR3 is CASSDRDRGTGGYTF. The CDR3 region has the DNA TGTGCCAGCAGTGACCGGGACAGGGGGACGGGTGGCTACACCTTC.

In its sample, this clonotype was seen once. The chain links TRBV19 to TRBJ1-5, with 7 positions matching TRBD1. Germline V gene lookup returns CDR1 LNHDA and CDR2 SQIVND (reference sequence). V dropped 4 bases and J dropped 3; count of bases not matched to a gene: 6. CDR3 length: 15 residues. CDR3 loop: CASSTRQGPNQPQHF. CDR3 sequence (DNA): TGTGCCAGTAGTACGAGACAGGGACCCAATCAGCCCCAGCATTTT.

This chain connects TRBV20-1 to TRBJ1-2, with 8 nucleotides matching TRBD1. This CDR3 contains 14 residues. The germline V gene has CDR1 DFQATT and CDR2 SNEGSKA (reference sequence). J gave up 3 bases and V 3 bases, and 6 bases lay outside the gene matches. The CDR3 here is CSARTGAFDYGYTF. The CDR3 nucleotides are TGCAGTGCTAGGACAGGGGCTTTTGACTATGGCTACACCTTC.

This clonotype was found once. The gene calls are TRBV20-1 and TRBJ1-6; D remains unclear. The CDR3 extends over 16 amino acids. Per germline, CDR1 DFQATT and CDR2 SNEGSKA (reference sequence). V lost 2 bases, J lost 5 bases, and 16 bases lay in between. In DNA, the CDR3 is TGCAGTGCTAGACCCCCCGTCCGTGGGGATAATTCACCCCTCCACTTT. Protein sequence: CSARPPVRGDNSPLHF.

The genes are TRBV6-1 and TRBJ1-5; 11 positions agree with TRBD1. Germline CDR1 is MNHNS and CDR2 is SASEGT. The trim removed 7 bases at V and 7 bases at J, leaving 6 bases unmatched. The CDR3 covers 14 residues. CDR3 in amino acids: CASTRDRGGQPQHF. The DNA of the CDR3 is TGTGCCAGCACCCGGGACAGGGGGGGACAGCCCCAGCATTTT.

CDR3 DNA sequence: TGTGCCAGCAGTTACGGGGGACAGGTACCTCGTGAAGCTTTCTTT. Translation gives CASSYGGQVPREAFF. The J gene is TRBJ1-1, the V gene TRBV6-5; TRBD1 matches 8 bases. V was clipped by 2 bases and J by 7 bases; unmatched bases: 9. Germline V gives CDR1 MNHEY, CDR2 SVGAGI. The CDR3 runs 15 residues.

The V gene is TRBV6-1, the J gene TRBJ1-6, with 7 bases lining up with TRBD1. CDR1 MNHNS and CDR2 SASEGT come from the germline V gene. This CDR3 spans 15 amino acids. V was clipped by 7 bases and J by 3 bases; unmatched bases: 6. CDR3 protein: CASNPGQIYNSPLHF. In DNA form, the CDR3 reads TGTGCCAGCAACCCGGGACAGATCTATAATTCACCCCTCCACTTT.

The J gene is TRBJ1-2, the V gene TRBV19; tentative D call: TRBD1 (5 bases). The CDR3 totals 14 residues. The V gene's germline CDR1 is LNHDA and CDR2 SQIVND (reference sequence). V was trimmed by 5 bases and J by 2 bases, leaving 12 bases between them. The CDR3: CASSRSGGNYGYTF. The DNA for the CDR3 is TGTGCCAGTAGTCGGTCCGGGGGGAACTATGGCTACACCTTC.

The V and J genes are TRBV12-5 and TRBJ2-4; D is unresolved. This CDR3 spans 16 amino acids. Trimming removed 3 bases from V and 0 bases from J, with 12 bases in between. Germline V CDR1 and CDR2: LGHNT, FRNRAP. The CDR3 region is CASGFAADLAKNIQYF. CDR3 nucleotide sequence: TGTGCTAGTGGTTTTGCGGCAGACCTAGCCAAAAACATTCAGTACTTC.

The chain joins TRBV20-1 to TRBJ2-5; 9 bases fit TRBD2. There are 17 residues in the CDR3. V lost 0 bases to trimming and J lost 1 base; unmatched junction nucleotides: 9. CDR1 and CDR2 from the germline V gene are DFQATT and SNEGSKA (reference sequence). The CDR3, as DNA: TGCAGTGCTAGAGATGCGTGGCGGGGGGGCGGCCAAGAGACCCAGTACTTC. It yields the protein CSARDAWRGGGQETQYF.

The chain combines TRBV30 with TRBJ2-5, with 7 bases aligning to TRBD2. Trimming cost V 5 bases and J 9 bases; bases outside gene matches: 12. CDR3 length: 13 residues. Germline V gene sequence: CDR1 GTSNPN, CDR2 SVGIG (reference sequence). The CDR3 protein is CAWGTIAGAAQYF. CDR3 DNA: TGTGCCTGGGGCACGATAGCGGGCGCGGCCCAGTACTTC.

V and J are TRBV15 and TRBJ2-7; tentative D call: TRBD1 (6 bases). The CDR3 sequence is 17 residues long. Trimming shortened V by 1 base and J by 1 base, and 17 bases separated the two germline ends. Germline V lookup: CDR1 LNHNV, CDR2 YYDKDF (reference sequence). The CDR3 loop is CATSRVRGTYQSYEQYF. The CDR3 nucleotides are TGTGCCACCAGCAGAGTGAGAGGGACATACCAATCCTACGAGCAGTACTTC.

This chain links TRBV29-1 with TRBJ2-3; TRBD1 matches 7 bases. J was trimmed by 0 bases and V by 2 bases; bases with no gene match: 5. In germline, CDR1 is SQVTM, CDR2 ANQGSEA. This CDR3 is 15 amino acids long. CDR3 protein: CSVETGAASTDTQYF. CDR3 bases: TGCAGCGTTGAAACAGGGGCCGCTAGCACAGATACGCAGTATTTT.